This TCR beta chain was identified in a study of cytomegalovirus exposure and HLA in healthy donors. Use of 60 Vbeta and 13 Jbeta primers characterized the PCR. The data were produced by immunoSEQ multiplex PCR, yet TCRdb's version contains in-frame clones alone and is incomplete. Of 130,000 or so clones detected, over 65% appear once; the ten largest clones hold 1.8%. The specimen sequenced was PBMCs. This clonotype was sampled from a man between 18 and 35 years old in good health and CMV-seronegative.

The CDR3 nucleotides are TGTGCCAGCAGTCTACAGGGAGTGAACACTGAAGCTTTCTTT. Its translation is CASSLQGVNTEAFF. The J gene is TRBJ1-1, the V gene TRBV14; tentatively, D is TRBD1 (6 bases). Germline values: CDR1 SGHDN, CDR2 FVKESK. Trimming removed 6 bases at V and 0 bases at J, with 11 bases between. CDR3 length: 14 residues.